These T cell receptor beta chains were read from a single sample in a study of control samples from healthy donors and cancer patients. Some clones are missing from TCRdb's copy, which holds only in-frame ones; the method was immunoSEQ multiplex PCR. The sample gives approximately 40,000 clones, roughly 92% of which show up once; approximately 3.9% is in the top ten. The specimen was blood. Receptors originate from a woman in her forties or fifties in good health. Both conserved end residues are part of each CDR3. The order of the fields is J gene, V gene, CDR3 protein.

TRBJ1-4 | TRBV28 | CASTSSGERLEKLFF
TRBJ1-6 | TRBV27 | CASSWDRVSPLHF
TRBJ2-7 | TRBV7-2 | CASSREALASYEQYF
TRBJ2-2 | TRBV7-3 | CASSSRVGELFF
TRBJ1-3 | TRBV6-2/TRBV6-3 | CASSPSGNTIYF
TRBJ2-2 | TRBV5-1 | CASSLPLPGNTGELFF
TRBJ1-2 | TRBV4-3 | CASSHNGGNRAQGYTF
TRBJ2-2 | TRBV6-5 | CASSLTGFTGELFF
TRBJ2-1 | TRBV10-3 | CAISPRTEGNEQFF
TRBJ1-2 | TRBV6-1 | CASSEGNPYGYTF
TRBJ2-1 | TRBV11-3 | CASSQGTYNEQFF
TRBJ1-6 | TRBV7-7 | CASSPTRDSNSPLHF
TRBJ2-4 | TRBV7-9 | CASSSQGPPGNIQYF
TRBJ1-4 | TRBV4-3 | CASSQRQGTNEKLFF
TRBJ1-2 | TRBV7-2 | CASSPSYGYTF
TRBJ2-3 | TRBV5-1 | CASSQPLERLADTQYF
TRBJ2-1 | TRBV30 | CAWTRQVTYNEQFF
TRBJ2-7 | TRBV29-1 | CSVGEGAGEQYF
TRBJ1-6 | TRBV2 | CATRPRGRDSPLHF
TRBJ1-2 | TRBV28 | CASSLLQGASFGYTF
TRBJ1-5 | TRBV28 | CASSLPDKPRQPQHF
TRBJ2-7 | TRBV9 | CASSPGVASYEQYF
TRBJ1-5 | TRBV19 | CAILSARTNNQPQHF
TRBJ2-5 | TRBV24-1 | CATSDGQPPETQYF
TRBJ1-2 | TRBV11-2 | CASTPGGFYGYTF
TRBJ2-7 | TRBV27 | CASSPRSYIAYEQYF
TRBJ2-7 | TRBV4-1 | CASSPGLLYEQYF
TRBJ2-1 | TRBV14 | CASSQERGRGSSYNEQFF
TRBJ1-2 | TRBV2 | CASSLRTGRHGYTF
TRBJ1-2 | TRBV11-1 | CASSSRDTNYGYTF
TRBJ2-3 | TRBV5-4 | CASSTIAGSTDTQYF
TRBJ2-5 | TRBV7-9 | CATLTDRGGETQYF
TRBJ1-1 | TRBV7-8 | CASSLGFRETEAFF
TRBJ1-1 | TRBV5-4 | CASSLARQSSTIAFF
TRBJ1-2 | TRBV24-1 | CATSDGHFRGYTF